The 4 T cell receptor beta chains listed next were all sequenced from one sample in a study of cytomegalovirus exposure and HLA in healthy donors. A multiplex PCR was run with 60 Vbeta primers and 13 Jbeta primers. Profiled with immunoSEQ multiplex PCR; TCRdb holds only in-frame clones, not every one. The data show about 190,000 clones, about 88% seen once. The sample was PBMCs. The receptor source for this set is a woman aged 18-35 years in good health and CMV-seronegative.

The chain joins TRBV18 to TRBJ2-7, with no clear D. CDR3 length equals 12 residues. Trimming left V 3 bases short and J 6 bases short, with 9 bases between. CDR1 KGHSH and CDR2 LQKENI come from the germline V gene. This chain's CDR3 is CASSPPAVEQYF. CDR3 bases: TGTGCCAGCTCACCCCCCGCGGTCGAGCAGTACTTC.

The V and J genes are TRBV7-9 and TRBJ1-2, with TRBD1 identical over 8 bases. The CDR3 sequence is 15 residues long. V gave up 2 bases and J gave up 8 bases; unmatched junction bases: 10. CDR1 is SEHNR, CDR2 FQNEAQ, per germline (reference sequence). The DNA of the CDR3 is TGTGCCAGCAGCTTAAATCGCCAGGGGGCAACCGGCTACACCTTC. Its protein product is CASSLNRQGATGYTF. Looking up the rest from reference TRBV7-9 and TRBJ1-2 gives the full variable domain: DTGVSQNPRHKITKRGQNVTFRCDPISEHNRLYWYRQTLGQGPEFLTYFQNEAQLEKSRLLSDRFSAERPKGSFSTLEIQRTEQGDSAMYLCASSLNRQGATGYTFGSGTRLTVV.

About this clone: Mismatch with germline at one junction end may stem from a read error. The chain links TRBV7-9 to TRBJ1-1; no firm D call. The germline CDR1 and CDR2 sequences are SEHNR and FQNEAQ (reference sequence). CDR3 length equals 19 residues. The CDR3 sequence is CSSSLERAQTGRMNTEAFF. Here the CDR3 DNA reads TGTTCCAGCAGCTTAGAAAGGGCACAAACGGGGAGGATGAACACTGAAGCTTTCTTT.

This chain uses TRBV2 with TRBJ1-2, with D unclear. The germline V gene encodes CDR1 SNHLY and CDR2 FYNNEI. Between the trimmed V and J ends, which lost 2 bases and 8 bases, there was a span of 12 bases. The CDR3 spans 13 residues. CDR3 nucleotide sequence: TGTGCCAGCAGTGAATCGGCCAGAGGAGGCTACACCTTC. This gives the protein CASSESARGGYTF.